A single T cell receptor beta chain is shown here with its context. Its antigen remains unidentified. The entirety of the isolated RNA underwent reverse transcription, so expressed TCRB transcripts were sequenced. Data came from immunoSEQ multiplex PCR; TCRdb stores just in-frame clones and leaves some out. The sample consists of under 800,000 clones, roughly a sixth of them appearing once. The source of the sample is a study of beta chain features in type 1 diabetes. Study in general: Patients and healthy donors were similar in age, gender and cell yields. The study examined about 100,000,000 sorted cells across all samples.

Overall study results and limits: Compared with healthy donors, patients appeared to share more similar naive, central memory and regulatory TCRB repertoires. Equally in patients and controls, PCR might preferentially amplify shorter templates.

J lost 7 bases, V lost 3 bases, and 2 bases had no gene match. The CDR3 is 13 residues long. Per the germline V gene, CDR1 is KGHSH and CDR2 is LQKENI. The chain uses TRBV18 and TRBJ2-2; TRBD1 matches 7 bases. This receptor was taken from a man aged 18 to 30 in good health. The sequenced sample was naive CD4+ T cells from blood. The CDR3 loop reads CASSPTGDGELFF. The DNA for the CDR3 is TGTGCCAGCTCACCCACAGGGGACGGGGAGCTGTTTTTT.